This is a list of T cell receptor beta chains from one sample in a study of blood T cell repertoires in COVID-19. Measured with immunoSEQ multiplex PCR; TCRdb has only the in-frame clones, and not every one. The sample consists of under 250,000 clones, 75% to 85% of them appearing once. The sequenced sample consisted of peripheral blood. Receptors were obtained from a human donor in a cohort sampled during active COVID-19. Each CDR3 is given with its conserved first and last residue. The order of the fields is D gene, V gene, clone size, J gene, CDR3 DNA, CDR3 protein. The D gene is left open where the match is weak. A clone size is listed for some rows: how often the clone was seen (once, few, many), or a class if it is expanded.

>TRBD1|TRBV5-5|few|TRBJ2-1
TGTGCCAGCAGCCTTAGACTACAGGGGGCGTTCTCCTACAATGAGCAGTTCTTC
CASSLRLQGAFSYNEQFF
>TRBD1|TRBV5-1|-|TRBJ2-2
TGCGCCAGCAGCTTAGGACAGGGGTCGAACACCGGGGAGCTGTTTTTT
CASSLGQGSNTGELFF
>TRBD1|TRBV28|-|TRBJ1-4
TGTGCCAGCAGTTTATTGGGACAGGGAGACGAAAAACTGTTTTTT
CASSLLGQGDEKLFF
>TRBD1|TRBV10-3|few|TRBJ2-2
TGTGCCGTCGCTAGACAGGGGTTCACCGGGGAGCTGTTTTTT
CAVARQGFTGELFF
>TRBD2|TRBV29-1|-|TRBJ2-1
TGCAGCGTTGATCCGGGGGGGTCTTACAATGAGCAGTTCTTC
CSVDPGGSYNEQFF
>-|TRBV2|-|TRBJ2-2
TGTGCCAGCAGCCTATTGGGGGCATCCGGGGAGCTGTTTTTT
CASSLLGASGELFF
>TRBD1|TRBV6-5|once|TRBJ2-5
TGTGCCAGCAGAACCGGGACAGGTCAGGGGGAGACCCAGTACTTC
CASRTGTGQGETQYF
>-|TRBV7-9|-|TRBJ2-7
TGTGCCAGCAGCTTAGTTGGGGGCGACCGTTCCTACGAGCAGTACTTC
CASSLVGGDRSYEQYF
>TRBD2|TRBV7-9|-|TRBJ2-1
TGTGCCAGCAGCCTTGGGCGGGCTCTGGACGGGGGGGAGCAGTTCTTC
CASSLGRALDGGEQFF
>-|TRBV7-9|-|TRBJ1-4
TGTGCCAGCAGCAAAGGGGAGCTTCTGGGTGAAAAACTGTTTTTT
CASSKGELLGEKLFF
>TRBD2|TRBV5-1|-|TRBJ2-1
TGCGCCAGCAGTATGATCGGGACTAGCTATAATGAGCAGTTCTTC
CASSMIGTSYNEQFF
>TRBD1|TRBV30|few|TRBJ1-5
TGTGCCTGGAGTGAGGGGGCTGTCGATCAGCCCCAGCATTTT
CAWSEGAVDQPQHF